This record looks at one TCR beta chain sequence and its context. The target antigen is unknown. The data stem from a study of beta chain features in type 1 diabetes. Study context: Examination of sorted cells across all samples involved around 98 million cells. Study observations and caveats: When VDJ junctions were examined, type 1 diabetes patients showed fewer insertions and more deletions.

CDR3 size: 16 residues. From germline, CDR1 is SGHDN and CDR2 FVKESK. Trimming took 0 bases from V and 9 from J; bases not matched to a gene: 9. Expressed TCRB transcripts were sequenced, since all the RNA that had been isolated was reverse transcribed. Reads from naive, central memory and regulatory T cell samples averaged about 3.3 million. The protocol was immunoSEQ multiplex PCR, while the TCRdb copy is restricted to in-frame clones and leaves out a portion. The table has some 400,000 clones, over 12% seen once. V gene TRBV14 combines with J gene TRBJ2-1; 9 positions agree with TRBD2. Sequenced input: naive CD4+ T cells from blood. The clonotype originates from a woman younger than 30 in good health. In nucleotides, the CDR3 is TGTGCCAGCAGCCAAGATTTTCTAGCGGGGAGGAGTGAGCAGTTCTTC. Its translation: CASSQDFLAGRSEQFF.